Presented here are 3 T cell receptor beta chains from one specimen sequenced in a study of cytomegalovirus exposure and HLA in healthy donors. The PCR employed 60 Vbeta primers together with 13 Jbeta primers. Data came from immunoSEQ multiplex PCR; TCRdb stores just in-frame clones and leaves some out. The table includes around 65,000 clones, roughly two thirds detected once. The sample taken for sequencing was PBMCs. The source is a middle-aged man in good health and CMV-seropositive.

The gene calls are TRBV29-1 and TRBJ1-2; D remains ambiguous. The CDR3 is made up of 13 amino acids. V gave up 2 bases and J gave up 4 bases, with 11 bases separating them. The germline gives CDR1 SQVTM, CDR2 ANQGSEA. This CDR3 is CSVEPQAGYGYTF. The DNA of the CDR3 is TGCAGCGTTGAACCCCAAGCGGGCTATGGCTACACCTTC.

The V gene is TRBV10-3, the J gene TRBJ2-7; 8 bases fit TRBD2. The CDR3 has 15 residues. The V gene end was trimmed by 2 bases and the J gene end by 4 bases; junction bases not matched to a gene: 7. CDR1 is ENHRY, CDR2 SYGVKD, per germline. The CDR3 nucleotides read TGTGCCATCAGTGAGGTTGCGGGAGGAGATTACGAGCAGTACTTC. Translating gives CAISEVAGGDYEQYF.

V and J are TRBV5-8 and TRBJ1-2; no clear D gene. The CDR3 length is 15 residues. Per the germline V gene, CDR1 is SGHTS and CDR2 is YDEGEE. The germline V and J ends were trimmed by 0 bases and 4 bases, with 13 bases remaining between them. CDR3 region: CASSLATGGSYGYTF. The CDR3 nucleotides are TGTGCCAGCAGCTTGGCAACGGGCGGGAGCTATGGCTACACCTTC.